Listed here are 16 T cell receptor beta chains from one sample, sequenced in a study of cytomegalovirus exposure and HLA in healthy donors. PCR was performed using 60 Vbeta and 13 Jbeta primers. Assay: immunoSEQ multiplex PCR; the TCRdb copy retains only in-frame clones and omits some. Found here are over 200,000 clones, approximately 70% of them singletons; the top ten hold approximately 1.9%. Sample: PBMCs. The receptors shown here come from a woman in her 30s in good health and CMV-seronegative.

This chain links TRBV5-1 with TRBJ2-2, with TRBD1 identical over 7 bases. Germline V CDR1 and CDR2: SGHRS, YFSETQ. The CDR3 loop spans 15 amino acids. The J segment lost 2 bases and the V segment lost 4 bases, leaving 5 bases of the junction unmatched. CDR3 residues: CASSGDSLNTGELFF. CDR3 DNA sequence: TGCGCCAGCAGCGGGGACAGCTTAAACACCGGGGAGCTGTTTTTT.

The V and J genes are TRBV5-1 and TRBJ2-1, with 8 bases aligning to TRBD1. The CDR3 length is 14 residues. V trimming: 5 bases; J trimming: 8 bases; junction bases outside the gene matches: 9. Germline lookup yields CDR1 SGHRS and CDR2 YFSETQ. CDR3 region: CASSSRTGSDEQFF. The CDR3 nucleotides are TGCGCCAGCAGTTCTCGGACAGGGAGCGATGAGCAGTTCTTC.

This clone has just one count. The chain couples TRBV11-2 to TRBJ1-1, with 8 bases identical to TRBD1. There are 14 residues in the CDR3. The germline CDR1 and CDR2 sequences are SGHAT and FQNNGV. Germline trimming cut 1 base from V and 4 bases from J; bases unmatched to any gene: 2. CDR3 sequence: CASSLGQGFTEAFF. The CDR3 DNA is TGTGCCAGCAGCTTAGGACAGGGGTTCACTGAAGCTTTCTTT.

The genes are TRBV5-4 and TRBJ2-7; D not certain. Germline assignment: CDR1 SGHNT and CDR2 YYREEE (reference sequence). Deletions cut 2 bases from V and 6 bases from J, with 12 bases between. This CDR3 spans 13 amino acids. The CDR3 is CASSLYQRSEQYF. Written as DNA, the CDR3 is TGTGCCAGCAGCTTATATCAGCGTTCCGAGCAGTACTTC.

This clone came up a few times. V is TRBV18 and J is TRBJ2-1, with 10 nucleotides matching TRBD2. Germline V gene data show CDR1 as KGHSH and CDR2 as LQKENI. The CDR3 has 15 amino acids. V was clipped by 6 bases and J by 0 bases; unmatched bases: 2. The chain's CDR3 is CASSVAGGSYNEQFF. For the CDR3, the DNA is TGTGCCAGCTCCGTAGCGGGAGGCTCCTACAATGAGCAGTTCTTC.

The V and J genes are TRBV6-1 and TRBJ2-1, with 11 bases fitting TRBD2. The germline V gene encodes CDR1 MNHNS and CDR2 SASEGT. This CDR3 region has 15 residues. The junction had 6 bases not matched to a gene; V was cut back by 5 bases and J by 6 bases. CDR3 nucleotides: TGTGCCAGCAGTCGACTAGCGGGAACTCCCAATGAGCAGTTCTTC. Encoded protein: CASSRLAGTPNEQFF.

This chain connects TRBV19 to TRBJ1-3; possible D gene TRBD1, 6 bases. This CDR3 has 14 amino acids. The V gene's germline CDR1 is LNHDA and CDR2 SQIVND (reference sequence). Deletions cut 7 bases from V and 0 bases from J, with 10 bases between. Here the CDR3 DNA reads TGTGCCAGTACCCGAGGGGGCTCTGGAAACACCATATATTTT. It codes for CASTRGGSGNTIYF.

Comments on this clone: At one boundary the junction diverges from the germline segment, which might be a read error. This chain joins TRBV10-3 and TRBJ1-2, with a weak D call TRBD1 (5 bases). This CDR3 region has 14 residues. The germline gives CDR1 ENHRY, CDR2 SYGVKD. CDR3 loop: CAISQQPQRGPGAF. The DNA of the CDR3 is TGTGCCATCAGTCAACAACCTCAAAGAGGCCCGGGGGCCTTC.

The chain uses TRBV6-1 and TRBJ2-7; a possible D gene is TRBD2 (5 bases). The ends were cut back, 4 bases at V and 6 bases at J, with 13 bases in the middle. CDR1 MNHNS and CDR2 SASEGT come from the germline V gene. This CDR3 is 13 amino acids long. CDR3 in amino acids: CASSGSGYREQYF. The CDR3 bases are TGTGCCAGCAGTGGTTCGGGGTATCGCGAGCAGTACTTC.

The chain combines TRBV5-4 with TRBJ2-3, with 12 bases lining up with TRBD1. The CDR3 contains 16 residues. Germline CDR1 reads SGHNT; CDR2 reads YYREEE (reference sequence). Trimming cost V 4 bases and J 6 bases; bases outside gene matches: 9. The CDR3 bases are TGTGCCAGCAGCCCGGGGACAGGGGGCCGGGTGGATACGCAGTATTTT. The encoded protein is CASSPGTGGRVDTQYF.

The chain uses TRBV6-4 and TRBJ1-2, with unresolved D. There are 11 residues in the CDR3. Germline V gene data show CDR1 as MRHNA and CDR2 as SNTAGT. Trimming removed 6 bases at V and 4 bases at J, with 6 bases between. The CDR3 protein is CASRGPYGYTF. Here the CDR3 DNA reads TGTGCCAGCAGGGGCCCCTATGGCTACACCTTC.

The chain links TRBV30 to TRBJ2-7; 10 bases fit TRBD2. The CDR3 runs to 13 residues. J gave up 5 bases and V 6 bases, and 7 bases lay outside the gene matches. Germline assignment: CDR1 GTSNPN and CDR2 SVGIG (reference sequence). CDR3 residues: CACAGTSANEQYF. CDR3 DNA sequence: TGTGCCTGTGCCGGGACTAGCGCAAACGAGCAGTACTTC.

The V and J genes are TRBV7-9 and TRBJ1-2; D gene unclear. From germline, CDR1 is SEHNR and CDR2 FQNEAQ (reference sequence). The CDR3 covers 17 residues. CDR3 sequence reads: CYSSSPLRVSIDYGYTF. The CDR3 DNA follows: TGTTACAGCAGCTCTCCTTTGCGGGTTTCGATCGACTATGGCTACACCTTC. Drawing the rest from reference TRBV7-9 and TRBJ1-2, the complete variable domain is DTGVSQNPRHKITKRGQNVTFRCDPISEHNRLYWYRQTLGQGPEFLTYFQNEAQLEKSRLLSDRFSAERPKGSFSTLEIQRTEQGDSAMYLCYSSSPLRVSIDYGYTFGSGTRLTVV.

On this clone: Sequence at one end of the junction differs from germline and may be a read error. The chain uses TRBV7-9 and TRBJ2-5, with 7 bases aligning to TRBD1. This CDR3 has 15 residues. The germline V gene encodes CDR1 SEHNR and CDR2 FQNEAQ (reference sequence). The CDR3 sequence is CSSSQDRRIQETQYF. CDR3 sequence (DNA): TGTTCCAGCAGCCAGGACAGGAGGATACAAGAGACCCAGTACTTC.

This clone appeared a single time. The chain employs TRBV5-1 and TRBJ2-3; 11 bases map to TRBD1. The CDR3 length is 15 residues. After removal of 3 bases from V and 5 bases from J, the junction contained 5 bases not matched to a gene. Germline assignment: CDR1 SGHRS and CDR2 YFSETQ. The CDR3 DNA reads as TGCGCCAGCAGCTCTGGACAGGGGGCCATAGATACGCAGTATTTT. Protein product: CASSSGQGAIDTQYF.

This clone was observed a few times. The chain links TRBV5-8 to TRBJ1-1; possibly TRBD1 for D (6 bases). Looked up from germline, CDR1 is SGHTS and CDR2 is YDEGEE. V was cut by 4 bases and J by 0 bases, with 13 bases left in between. The CDR3 contains 15 residues. CDR3 protein: CASSPLGQLNTEAFF. CDR3 nucleotide sequence: TGTGCCAGCAGCCCTCTAGGACAGCTGAACACTGAAGCTTTCTTT.